One and the same sample provided the 5 T cell receptor beta chains below, sequenced in a study of Graves' ophthalmopathy and Graves' hyperthyroidism (dated by TCRdb to 2016 to 2018). Sequencing relied on an Illumina HiSeq 2000. For repertoire sequencing, the TCR beta CDR3 regions were amplified from RNA transcripts. HTBI primers and the Qiagen OneStep RT-PCR kit were used in a first-round RT-PCR, which was followed by a second-round multiplex PCR, size selection and purification. The public reads were run again by TCRdb, first through fastp at Q25 and then through MiXCR, and only productive beta chains were kept. Rows with a matching CDR3 protein are joined into one entry that keeps the most common DNA and genes. Here the sample has just over 600,000 distinct CDR3 sequences; about 20% occur a single time. Of the sample, roughly 6.9% falls within the top ten clones. Specimen: peripheral blood. These receptors originate from a woman in her late teens or twenties with stable Graves' hyperthyroidism. Some clones in this sample may be carry-over from other donors' samples. Donor details come from another sample of the same person, matched by shared clones.

This clonotype has a count of ten or more. The V and J genes are TRBV2 and TRBJ2-7, with TRBD2 matching 9 bases. V dropped 5 bases and J dropped 2; count of bases not matched to a gene: 10. CDR1 is SNHLY, CDR2 FYNNEI, per germline. This CDR3 has 16 amino acids. The CDR3 reads CASSYGSGGPAYEQYF. Written as DNA, the CDR3 is TGTGCCAGCAGTTACGGTAGCGGGGGCCCTGCCTACGAGCAGTACTTC.

CDR3 region: CASGHRIRYQETQYF. The CDR3 DNA follows: TGTGCTAGTGGGCACAGAATCAGGTACCAAGAGACCCAGTACTTC. V and J are TRBV12-5 and TRBJ2-5; D gene uncertain. There are 15 residues in the CDR3. Germline CDR1 LGHNT, CDR2 FRNRAP. V lost 6 bases to trimming and J lost 0 bases, with 14 bases between them.

This clonotype was recorded at least ten times. The chain links TRBV7-9 to TRBJ1-1; D gene uncertain. The CDR3 consists of 13 residues. Looked up from germline, CDR1 is SEHNR and CDR2 is FQNEAQ (reference sequence). V was clipped by 8 bases and J by 4 bases, with 14 bases between them. The CDR3 DNA is TGTGCCAGCCTAGGCAGGATGGGCACTGAAGCTTTCTTT. Translation gives CASLGRMGTEAFF. Filled out from reference TRBV7-9 and TRBJ1-1, the complete variable domain reads DTGVSQNPRHKITKRGQNVTFRCDPISEHNRLYWYRQTLGQGPEFLTYFQNEAQLEKSRLLSDRFSAERPKGSFSTLEIQRTEQGDSAMYLCASLGRMGTEAFFGQGTRLTVV.

This clonotype was found many times. This chain connects TRBV7-9 to TRBJ1-1, with D unclear. V lost 8 bases and J 1 base, leaving 11 bases between the germline ends. The germline V gene has CDR1 SEHNR and CDR2 FQNEAQ (reference sequence). The CDR3 consists of 13 residues. CDR3 loop: CASRSGTNTEAFF. CDR3 sequence (DNA): TGTGCCAGCCGATCGGGCACGAACACTGAAGCTTTCTTT. Looking up the rest from reference TRBV7-9 and TRBJ1-1 gives the full variable domain: DTGVSQNPRHKITKRGQNVTFRCDPISEHNRLYWYRQTLGQGPEFLTYFQNEAQLEKSRLLSDRFSAERPKGSFSTLEIQRTEQGDSAMYLCASRSGTNTEAFFGQGTRLTVV.

V and J are TRBV5-1 and TRBJ2-2; D tentatively fits TRBD1 or TRBD2 (5 bases each). The CDR3 extends over 19 amino acids. CDR1 SGHRS and CDR2 YFSETQ come from the germline V gene. The ends were cut back, 4 bases at V and 6 bases at J, with 28 bases in the middle. The CDR3 sequence is CASSTPPGRGLPLSGELFF. In nucleotides, the CDR3 is TGCGCCAGCAGCACCCCGCCGGGGCGAGGTCTTCCCCTTTCCGGGGAGCTGTTTTTT.